Below, 29 T cell receptor beta chains from the same sample are listed, as sequenced in a study of blood T cell repertoires in COVID-19. Clones were sequenced by immunoSEQ multiplex PCR, and TCRdb holds only the in-frame ones, with some missing. This sample has about 210,000 clones, with approximately 80% found just once. The sample consisted of PBMCs or T cells enriched from blood (not recorded which). Receptors originate from a man aged 25-45 years with acute COVID-19.

The chain carries TRBV27 and TRBJ2-1, with a tentative D call TRBD2 (6 bases). Germline CDR1 MNHEY, CDR2 SMNVEV (reference sequence). CDR3 length: 15 amino acids. The V and J ends lost 3 bases and 4 bases respectively, with 13 bases between them. CDR3 sequence reads: CASSLGLALYNEQFF. As DNA, the CDR3 is TGTGCCAGCAGTTTGGGCCTAGCGTTGTACAATGAGCAGTTCTTC.

The chain couples TRBV19 to TRBJ1-1; no definite D call. The germline V gene has CDR1 LNHDA and CDR2 SQIVND (reference sequence). Trimming left V 4 bases short and J 1 base short, with 13 bases between. This CDR3 spans 15 amino acids. Here the CDR3 reads CASSTSHGKNTEAFF. The CDR3 DNA is TGTGCCAGTAGTACCTCCCACGGGAAGAACACTGAAGCTTTCTTT.

In nucleotides, the CDR3 is TGTGCCAGCAGCTCCAAGGAGGGACGCTCACCCCTCCACTTT. This gives the protein CASSSKEGRSPLHF. The genes are TRBV5-5 and TRBJ1-6, with a weak D call TRBD1 (5 bases). Germline CDR1 SGHKS, CDR2 YYEKEE (reference sequence). V shed 3 bases and J shed 10 bases, with 14 bases lying between them. The CDR3 loop spans 14 amino acids.

The J gene is TRBJ1-3, the V gene TRBV5-1; TRBD1 aligns across 10 bases. V lost 4 bases, J lost 8 bases, and 3 bases stayed unmatched. Germline V CDR1 and CDR2: SGHRS, YFSETQ. The CDR3 runs 13 residues. CDR3 sequence (DNA): TGCGCCAGCAGCGGGGGGACAGGGGACACCATATATTTT. It translates to CASSGGTGDTIYF.

The chain employs TRBV27 and TRBJ1-1, with 9 bases that match TRBD1. The CDR3 has 13 amino acids. The V gene's germline CDR1 is MNHEY and CDR2 SMNVEV (reference sequence). V shed 6 bases, J shed 6 bases, and the junction held 5 bases outside the gene matches. The CDR3 protein is CASRTGGPAEAFF. The CDR3 DNA follows: TGTGCCAGCAGGACAGGGGGACCGGCTGAAGCTTTCTTT.

The chain links TRBV28 to TRBJ2-7; 10 bases fit TRBD1. The CDR3 totals 14 residues. Germline V gene sequence: CDR1 MDHEN, CDR2 SYDVKM. V lost 7 bases to trimming and J lost 4 bases; unmatched junction nucleotides: 7. CDR3 coding DNA: TGTGCCAGCACCGGGGACAGGGGTAAATACGAGCAGTACTTC. Its translation: CASTGDRGKYEQYF.

At least ten counts were recorded for this clone. The chain links TRBV28 to TRBJ2-7; D remains ambiguous. V was clipped by 5 bases and J by 6 bases, with 14 bases between them. CDR3 length: 13 amino acids. Germline V gene sequence: CDR1 MDHEN, CDR2 SYDVKM. Written as DNA, the CDR3 is TGTGCCAGCAGTCCCCTATATGGTGGCGAGCAGTACTTC. It codes for CASSPLYGGEQYF.

The rearrangement links TRBV20-1 to TRBJ1-1; D is ambiguous. Germline lookup yields CDR1 DFQATT and CDR2 SNEGSKA (reference sequence). The length of the CDR3 is 11 residues. Trimming cost V 0 bases and J 5 bases, with 4 bases left between them. CDR3 loop: CSARDRTEAFF. CDR3 in DNA: TGCAGTGCTAGAGATAGAACTGAAGCTTTCTTT.

As for this clone: Other DNA sequences in the sample encode the same CDR3. The rearrangement links TRBV5-1 to TRBJ1-1, with 8 bases aligning to TRBD1. The CDR3 has 15 amino acids. The germline V gene has CDR1 SGHRS and CDR2 YFSETQ. The V segment lost 0 bases and the J segment 4 bases; nucleotides outside the gene matches: 5. CDR3 in amino acids: CASSLETGVGTEAFF. Here the CDR3 DNA reads TGCGCCAGCAGCTTGGAGACAGGGGTAGGCACTGAAGCTTTCTTT.

There are a few counts of this clone. The rearrangement links TRBV29-1 to TRBJ1-1; possible D gene TRBD1, 5 bases. Trimming cost V 7 bases and J 2 bases, with 14 bases left between them. Germline V lookup: CDR1 SQVTM, CDR2 ANQGSEA. The CDR3 is 13 amino acids. CDR3 DNA: TGCAGCGCCGGGGGTCACAGCAACACTGAAGCTTTCTTT. Its translation is CSAGGHSNTEAFF. Full variable domain (outside the CDR3, taken from reference TRBV29-1 and TRBJ1-1): SAVISQKPSRDICQRGTSLTIQCQVDSQVTMMFWYRQQPGQSLTLIATANQGSEATYESGFVIDKFPISRPNLTFSTLTVSNMSPEDSSIYLCSAGGHSNTEAFFGQGTRLTVV.

With regard to this clone: At the DNA level, this CDR3 is encoded by other sequences in the same sample as well. The chain has TRBV7-3 and TRBJ2-3; no clear D. Trimming stripped 2 bases from V and 1 base from J, with 4 bases between. CDR1 is SGHTA, CDR2 FQGTGA, per germline. This CDR3 spans 13 amino acids. The CDR3 nucleotides read TGTGCCAGCAGCTTATTAGGCACAGATACGCAGTATTTT. Its translation is CASSLLGTDTQYF.

This chain uses TRBV6-2 or TRBV6-3 with TRBJ2-4; D is perhaps TRBD1 (6 bases). The germline CDR1 and CDR2 sequences are MNHEY and SVGEGT. The CDR3 is 17 amino acids. Trimming left V 5 bases short and J 0 bases short, with 17 bases between. This CDR3 is CASSGTRGSLAKNIQYF. The CDR3 DNA sequence: TGTGCCAGCAGTGGAACCAGGGGATCTCTAGCCAAAAACATTCAGTACTTC.

Here the CDR3 DNA reads TGTGCCAGCAGTCCCACCGGACAGGGGGCGCGGGGCTACACCTTC. Residues: CASSPTGQGARGYTF. The chain couples TRBV28 to TRBJ1-2, with 11 bases fitting TRBD1. The V gene end was trimmed by 5 bases and the J gene end by 8 bases; junction bases not matched to a gene: 10. The CDR3 totals 15 residues. CDR1 MDHEN and CDR2 SYDVKM come from the germline V gene.

This chain uses TRBV28 with TRBJ2-2, with 11 bases identical to TRBD1. In germline, CDR1 is MDHEN, CDR2 SYDVKM. The CDR3 runs 15 residues. V was clipped by 7 bases and J by 6 bases; unmatched bases: 7. This chain's CDR3 is CASTPGTGGPGELFF. CDR3 coding DNA: TGTGCCAGCACCCCAGGGACAGGGGGTCCCGGGGAGCTGTTTTTT.

CDR3 sequence: CASSIRQGSSYEQYF. The CDR3 DNA is TGTGCCAGCAGCATCAGACAGGGGTCCTCCTACGAGCAGTACTTC. J is TRBJ2-7 and V is TRBV11-3; 8 bases line up with TRBD1. Germline CDR1 reads SGHNT; CDR2 reads YENEEA. The V gene end was trimmed by 5 bases and the J gene end by 0 bases; junction bases not matched to a gene: 6. The CDR3 sequence is 15 residues long.

J is TRBJ1-5 and V is TRBV6-5; 7 bases agree with TRBD1. The V and J ends lost 4 bases and 2 bases, in that order; junction bases with no gene match: 5. This CDR3 region has 15 residues. Germline V lookup: CDR1 MNHEY, CDR2 SVGAGI. CDR3: CASSSDRDGNQPQHF. The CDR3, as DNA: TGTGCCAGCAGTTCCGACAGGGATGGCAATCAGCCCCAGCATTTT.

The V gene is TRBV5-1, the J gene TRBJ2-7, with TRBD1 matching 11 bases. V shed 7 bases and J 3 bases; nucleotides not matched to a gene: 6. This CDR3 has 14 amino acids. The V gene's germline CDR1 is SGHRS and CDR2 YFSETQ. The CDR3 DNA follows: TGCGCCAGCTACCGGGACAGGGGGGACTACGAGCAGTACTTC. It specifies CASYRDRGDYEQYF.

The gene calls are TRBV7-2 and TRBJ2-1; 13 bases agree with TRBD2. Trimming cost V 5 bases and J 2 bases; bases outside gene matches: 6. The CDR3 length is 17 residues. CDR1 is SGHTA, CDR2 FQGNSA, per germline. The chain's CDR3 is CASSPQGLAGAYNEQFF. CDR3 nucleotides: TGTGCCAGCAGCCCACAAGGACTAGCGGGGGCCTACAATGAGCAGTTCTTC.

The gene calls are TRBV11-2 and TRBJ1-1; 7 bases line up with TRBD1. The CDR3 length is 12 residues. Losses at the gene ends were 5 bases for V and 11 bases for J; bases not matched to a gene: 8. Germline V lookup: CDR1 SGHAT, CDR2 FQNNGV. CDR3: CASSLTPGGAFF. CDR3 DNA sequence: TGTGCCAGCAGCCTCACCCCAGGGGGGGCTTTCTTT.

V usage is TRBV4-2 and J usage is TRBJ2-5; D is unresolved. From germline, CDR1 is LGHNA and CDR2 YNFKEQ. Trimming pared 0 bases from V and 2 bases from J, leaving 4 bases between. The CDR3 covers 13 residues. The CDR3 DNA is TGTGCCAGCAGCCAAGATACACAAGAGACCCAGTACTTC. This sequence encodes CASSQDTQETQYF.

The rearrangement uses TRBV7-9 and TRBJ1-6, with TRBD1 matching 8 bases. The V gene's germline CDR1 is SEHNR and CDR2 FQNEAQ (reference sequence). The junction had 10 bases not matched to a gene; V was cut back by 4 bases and J by 11 bases. This CDR3 has 15 amino acids. CDR3 in DNA: TGTGCCAGCAGCTCGTCGACAGGGGTTTCCCCACCCCTCCACTTT. It is translated as CASSSSTGVSPPLHF.

The J gene is TRBJ2-7, the V gene TRBV10-2; no firm D call. This CDR3 is built from 11 residues. The V end lost 6 bases, the J end lost 2 bases, and 5 bases lay between the germline ends. Per germline, CDR1 WSHSY and CDR2 SAAADI. Here the CDR3 DNA reads TGCGCCAGCAGCGACACCTACGAGCAGTACTTC. This gives the protein CASSDTYEQYF.

In this sample, this clone turned up a few times. The V and J genes are TRBV7-9 and TRBJ1-1, with 11 bases identical to TRBD1. This CDR3 region has 15 residues. The germline gives CDR1 SEHNR, CDR2 FQNEAQ (reference sequence). Trimming took 7 bases from V and 1 from J; bases not matched to a gene: 5. The CDR3 sequence: CASTWGTGGNTEAFF. CDR3 coding DNA: TGTGCCAGCACATGGGGGACAGGGGGGAACACTGAAGCTTTCTTT.

The chain uses TRBV6-5 and TRBJ2-3, with D uncertain. V was clipped by 4 bases and J by 3 bases, with 5 bases between them. Looked up from germline, CDR1 is MNHEY and CDR2 is SVGAGI. This CDR3 spans 12 amino acids. The CDR3 sequence: CASSFGTDTQYF. The CDR3 DNA follows: TGTGCCAGCAGTTTCGGGACAGATACGCAGTATTTT.

The chain employs TRBV7-6 and TRBJ1-1, with 11 bases identical to TRBD1. Trimming took 5 bases from V and 5 from J; bases not matched to a gene: 4. Germline CDR1 reads SGHVS; CDR2 reads FNYEAQ. The CDR3 extends over 14 amino acids. The CDR3 region has the DNA TGTGCCAGCAGCCCAGGGACAGGGGGGACTGAAGCTTTCTTT. Protein: CASSPGTGGTEAFF.

The genes are TRBV9 and TRBJ2-2; 9 bases match TRBD2. Germline V gives CDR1 SGDLS, CDR2 YYNGEE. This CDR3 is built from 15 residues. V was clipped by 1 base and J by 4 bases; unmatched bases: 2. This CDR3 is CASSVKAGGTGELFF. DNA for the CDR3: TGTGCCAGCAGCGTAAAAGCGGGGGGCACCGGGGAGCTGTTTTTT.

The chain is built from TRBV19 and TRBJ1-2; TRBD1 matches 10 bases. This CDR3 spans 15 amino acids. V dropped 5 bases and J dropped 12; count of bases not matched to a gene: 15. Germline V gene sequence: CDR1 LNHDA, CDR2 SQIVND (reference sequence). The CDR3 region has the DNA TGTGCCAGTAGTCCGGGACAGGGGCCGGCTATGGCTAACACCTTC. Its translation is CASSPGQGPAMANTF.

This clone was picked up one time. The chain links TRBV6-5 to TRBJ2-2; 8 bases match TRBD2. J lost 5 bases, V lost 2 bases, and 7 bases had no gene match. The CDR3 has 16 residues. Germline CDR1 is MNHEY and CDR2 is SVGAGI. CDR3 in DNA: TGTGCCAGCAGTTACGGTTGGACTAGCAGAACCGGGGAGCTGTTTTTT. Amino acids: CASSYGWTSRTGELFF.

CDR3: CASSPIAAWGTDTQYF. In DNA, the CDR3 is TGTGCCAGCAGCCCCATAGCGGCTTGGGGCACAGATACGCAGTATTTT. The chain uses TRBV3-1 (or the pseudogene TRBV3-2) and TRBJ2-3, with D perhaps matching TRBD2 (6 bases). This CDR3 contains 16 residues. V was pared by 4 bases and J by 1 base, with 15 bases between. Germline assignment: CDR1 LGHDT and CDR2 YNNKEL (reference sequence).